This T cell receptor (beta chain) was sequenced for a study of cytomegalovirus exposure and HLA in healthy donors (dated by TCRdb to the late 2010s). About the study as a whole: An earlier analysis of fewer than 750 of the donors reported roughly 300 Gb of sequence data and 117 million unique TCR beta sequences obtained from about 179 million T cells. An early release covering roughly 640 HLA-typed donors comprised approximately 300 gigabases of sequencing data and around 85 million unique TCR sequences. Among the 398 genotyped donors, more than 70% belonged to the genetic ancestry cluster associated with self-reported Caucasian donors. The study was designed to test whether signatures of past pathogen exposure could be identified by cataloging public T cell receptors. The study profiled the T cell repertoires of 666 subjects by immunosequencing and related them to cytomegalovirus serostatus. Along with the roughly 610-subject first cohort, a separate validation cohort of over a hundred different subjects was used. High-throughput TCR immunosequencing, statistical association of individual TCRs with disease status, and machine learning were combined to predict cytomegalovirus infection status. A later analysis re-analyzed previously published TCR beta repertoires from 500 to 700 donors and added high-resolution HLA genotyping to study TCR occurrence patterns. The later analysis used no new phenotypic data to find candidate immune exposures, relying instead on TCR beta sequences and their occurrence across donors. An earlier analysis of several hundred of the donors applied high-throughput TCR beta sequencing to assess whether each TCR beta V gene segment acted as functional or pseudogenic. Donor age, sex, ethnicity and CMV serostatus were compiled together with the repertoire data. A later genetic analysis used genome-wide SNP genotypes for about 60% of the 666 donors, treating that subset as a discovery cohort. Every discovery cohort repertoire had been produced on one sequencing platform. HLA typing covered class I and class II loci at four-digit resolution. The number of typed donors differed by locus: about 629-630 for A, B, C, DRB1 and DQB1; approximately 520 for DQA1; approximately 600 for DPA1; and 400 to 480 for DPB1. Four or five DR-DQ haplotypes were handled as single units for association and clustering because linkage in the cohort was strong. Among almost 400 genotyped donors of the cohort, an average of approximately 230,000 unique TCR beta nucleotide sequences were sequenced per donor, roughly 18% of them non-productive.

The cohort consisted of 600 or so healthy bone marrow donors. At the time of sampling, every cohort member was nominally healthy, though immune exposures that went unrecorded were likely present. The donor was CMV seropositive and was included in the group of 250 to 300 seropositive cohort members. A peripheral blood sample was provided by each donor, and peripheral blood mononuclear cells were used for TCR beta sequencing. Genomic DNA extraction from the blood cell samples was performed with the Qiagen DNeasy Blood Extraction Kit. Including cysteine and phenylalanine, the CDR3 has 17 amino acids. The sequence is cut down to CDR3 DNA, 51 bases in frame from base 1. From the germline V gene (reference sequence), CDR1 is SEHNR and CDR2 is FQNEAQ. Findings and caveats that apply to the study as a whole: For the cohort, immune exposure information was limited to CMV serostatus. An earlier analysis of approximately 570 of the donors showed that most TCR beta V segments appeared in productive rearrangements either about 87% or about 30% of the time, which broadly matched IMGT annotations. A few of the identified cytomegalovirus-associated TCR beta chains were confirmed in vitro to be specific for cytomegalovirus antigens. The sequencing pipeline was judged likely to have produced a cluster of highly shared sequence variants as a technical artifact. A later analysis found that HLA-associated TCR beta chains were more clonally expanded and had lower generation probabilities than equally common non-associated chains. In a later genetic analysis, fewer N-insertions in productive TCRs were reported among donors in an Asian-associated ancestry cluster than the 666-donor mean. Because the 87-base-pair reads could not distinguish some IMGT-functional V segments, including TRBV6-2 and TRBV6-3, those segments were excluded. Presence/absence analyses assumed roughly uniform sequencing depth across donors, an assumption that may not hold. Most TCR sequences were observed very rarely across donors, whereas some public TCRs were present in many individuals. The classifier was reported to diagnose cytomegalovirus status with high specificity and sensitivity in both the original and validation cohorts. In the study, around 150 TCR beta chains were listed as associated with cytomegalovirus. Several of the top co-occurrence clusters appeared to be linked to parvovirus B19, influenza, CMV and Epstein-Barr virus, according to a later analysis. A later genetic analysis associated a missense DCLRE1C variant with V-gene and J-gene trimming of TCR beta chains, and an independent cohort replicated the association. The authors suggested that the approach could potentially be generalized to other disease states and immunological phenotypes. Because some donors lacked HLA typing at each locus, the association tests relied only on the typed subset. In this cohort, only TCR beta chains were sequenced, and detectable features were limited by the absence of alpha or paired-chain data. A later analysis found that TCR association rates varied across HLA loci, with DRB1 alleles showing the most associated TCRs and HLA-C alleles the fewest. Because counts were too low, some 17 rarely observed V segments, including chromosome 9 orphons, were excluded from the earlier analysis of 500 to 700 of the donors. A later analysis found that most CMV-associated TCR beta chains appeared HLA-restricted, with HLA associations seemingly driven largely by CMV exposure. Correlated functional status among segregating V segments might be attributable to linkage disequilibrium, but an unknown experimental factor could not be ruled out. A further reported finding was that TCR beta sequences accurately predicted the HLA-A and HLA-B alleles for most subjects in the first cohort. When HLA alleles, especially DR and DQ, strongly co-occurred, TCR associations were difficult to assign to individual alleles. Specific HLA alleles were associated with 15,000 to 20,000 TCR beta sequences at a false discovery rate of 0.05 in a later analysis.

Library creation used the immunoSEQ multiplex PCR assay. For the multiplex PCR, a mixture combining 60 forward primers for TCR Vbeta segments and 13 reverse primers for TCR Jbeta segments was used. The CDR3 region of rearranged TCR beta genes was amplified from genomic DNA by a multiplex PCR assay. Amplified TCR beta libraries were sequenced as 87-base-pair reads on the Illumina HiSeq System. The paper's processing steps were these. In a later analysis, 70 million to 95 million unique TCR beta chains were counted across the 650 to 750 repertoires, and approximately 9.9 million of these chains were shared by at least two donors. Raw reads were error-corrected and collapsed into unique sequences by a nearest-neighbor algorithm in which closely related sequences were merged to remove PCR and sequencing errors. Alignment of CDR3 sequences to IMGT reference sequences was used to assign V, D and J gene segments. For a sequence to be retained, a match of at least six nucleotides to both a V gene segment and a J gene segment was required. Rearrangements were called productive when the CDR3 lacked stop codons and stayed in frame with V and J; all others were non-productive. Following IMGT convention, CDR3 was defined as the stretch from the second conserved V-encoded cysteine to the conserved J-encoded phenylalanine. In an earlier analysis of 500 to 650 of the donors, sequences lacking an unambiguous match to a single V gene segment were excluded. An earlier analysis of some 610 of the donors called V segments functional above 56.7% productive rearrangements and segregating when the between-donor standard deviation exceeded 5%. A statistical classification framework was developed to diagnose cytomegalovirus status using the catalog of TCR beta chain sequences. V and J gene assignment, in a later analysis, came from comparing TCR nucleotide sequences with IMGT/GENE-DB human TR gene sequences. A later analysis assigned CDR3 sequences and most-parsimonious VDJ recombination scenarios with the TCRdist pipeline. A later analysis defined each TCR beta chain by its CDR3 amino acid sequence plus V-gene family, and excluded reads lacking a unique V-gene family. In a later analysis, 500 to 700 highly shared, low-generation-probability nucleotide sequences were removed to address suspected cross-contamination and a sequencing artifact. For each public chain, a later analysis derived a clonal expansion index from normalized ranks of inferred template counts within each repertoire. Generation probabilities in a later analysis came from a VDJ recombination model fitted to out-of-frame rearrangements, and those results were checked against IGoR. In a later analysis, TCR-TCR, TCR-HLA and TCR-CMV co-occurrence was scored with hypergeometric tests, and a repertoire-size bias correction was applied to TCR pairs. To estimate false discovery rates, a later analysis permuted the HLA or CMV assignments 20 times. In a later analysis, co-occurring TCRs were grouped using DBSCAN, with TCRdist sequence similarity added in when clustering inside HLA-allele-positive subsets. Co-occurrence clustering excluded repertoires with fewer than 30,000 or more than 120,000 public chains, plus five with anomalous nucleotide sharing. As stored in TCRdb, this immuneACCESS dataset retains in-frame rearrangements with V and J assigned. A fraction of the clones does not appear; measured against another copy, unresolved V genes explain less than half of the discrepancy, and the remainder lacks a known reason. The V and J calls and the clone size are those of that table, but D and trimming were determined from the DNA. The sample contains some 150,000 clones, more than 65% of them found a single time. Of the sample, around 6.5% is held by the ten largest clones.

In regard to this clone: This clone's antigen is unknown. The junction departs from the called germline gene at one end, perhaps through a read error.

The V and J genes are TRBV7-9 and TRBJ1-2, and TRBD1 aligns with 8 junction nucleotides. The specimen was PBMCs. This clonotype was sampled from a man aged 50-60 years in good health and CMV-seropositive. The CDR3 amino acid sequence is: CSSSPPSASTGADGYTF. The DNA reads as follows: TGTTCCAGCAGCCCTCCGAGCGCGTCGACAGGGGCGGATGGCTACACCTTC.